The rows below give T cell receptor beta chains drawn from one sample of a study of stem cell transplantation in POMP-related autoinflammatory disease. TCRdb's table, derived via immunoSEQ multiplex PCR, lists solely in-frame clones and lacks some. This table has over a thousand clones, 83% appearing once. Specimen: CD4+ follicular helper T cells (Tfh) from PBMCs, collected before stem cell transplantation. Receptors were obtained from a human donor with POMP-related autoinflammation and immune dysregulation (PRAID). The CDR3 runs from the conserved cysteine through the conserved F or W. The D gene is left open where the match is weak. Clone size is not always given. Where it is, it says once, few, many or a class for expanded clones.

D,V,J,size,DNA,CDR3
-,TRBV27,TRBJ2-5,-,TGTGCCAGCAGTTCCTTAGCCGAAGAGACCCAGTACTTC,CASSSLAEETQYF
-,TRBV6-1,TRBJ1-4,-,TGTGCCAGCAGTGGGACGTACAATGAAAAACTGTTTTTT,CASSGTYNEKLFF
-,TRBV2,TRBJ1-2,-,TGTGCCAGCAGCCCCTCCGGATCAGGAGGACCCTATGGCTACACCTTC,CASSPSGSGGPYGYTF
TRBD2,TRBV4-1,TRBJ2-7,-,TGCGCCAGCAGCCCATCTAGCGGGGTACCCTACGAGCAGTACTTC,CASSPSSGVPYEQYF
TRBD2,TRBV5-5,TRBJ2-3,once,TGTGCCAGCAGCTTGCGCCTGGTGACTAGCGGGATAGGGACAGATACGCAGTATTTT,CASSLRLVTSGIGTDTQYF
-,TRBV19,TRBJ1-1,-,TGTGCCAGTAGTATCCGGGGTATCGACACTGAAGCTTTCTTT,CASSIRGIDTEAFF
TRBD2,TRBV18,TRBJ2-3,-,TGTGCCAGCTCACCAGAGATCGCGGGAGGGCTCCTAGATACGCAGTATTTT,CASSPEIAGGLLDTQYF
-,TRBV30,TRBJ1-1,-,TGTGCCTGCAGGACGGGGGGGGTTATAGGCACTGAAGCTTTCTTT,CACRTGGVIGTEAFF
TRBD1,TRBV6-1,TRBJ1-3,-,TGTGCCAGCAGTGAATCCGGGACAGGGGGTCGAAACACCATATATTTT,CASSESGTGGRNTIYF
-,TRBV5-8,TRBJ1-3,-,TGTGCCAGCAGCTTGTCGGGGGTTTCTGGAAACACCATATATTTT,CASSLSGVSGNTIYF
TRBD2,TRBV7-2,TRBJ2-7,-,TGTGCCAGCAGCTTAGGGACTAGCGGCTCCTACGAGCAGTACTTC,CASSLGTSGSYEQYF
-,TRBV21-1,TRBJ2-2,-,TGTGCCAGCAGCAAAAAAGAACAGGGAACCGGGGAGCTGTTTTTT,CASSKKEQGTGELFF
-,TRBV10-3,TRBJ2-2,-,TGTGCCATCAGTGAGTCGAGGTTCCCGGGGACCGGGGAGCTGTTTTTT,CAISESRFPGTGELFF
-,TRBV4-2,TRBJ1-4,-,TGTGCCAGCAGCCCTTCGACAGGCAGAACGACTAATGAAAAACTGTTTTTT,CASSPSTGRTTNEKLFF
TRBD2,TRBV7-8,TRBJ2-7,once,TGTGCCAGCAGCTTAGATGCCGGGGGGGCAGGCTCCTACGAGCAGTACTTC,CASSLDAGGAGSYEQYF
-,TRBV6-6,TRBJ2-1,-,TGTGCCAGCAGTTCCCCGGGCAATGAGCAGTTCTTC,CASSSPGNEQFF
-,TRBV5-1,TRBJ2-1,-,TGCGCCAGCAGCTTGACTAGCAGCTACAATGAGCAGTTCTTC,CASSLTSSYNEQFF
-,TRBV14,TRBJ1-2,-,TGTGCCAGCAGCCAGAGGTCCCGGGACGGGACGGGATACACCTTC,CASSQRSRDGTGYTF
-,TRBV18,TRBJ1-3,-,TGTGCCAGCTCACCACGCTCTGGAAACACCATATATTTT,CASSPRSGNTIYF
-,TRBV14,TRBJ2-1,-,TGTGCCAGCAGCCAAGATCCGGGGTCCTACAATGAGCAGTTCTTC,CASSQDPGSYNEQFF
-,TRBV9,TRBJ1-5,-,TGTGCCAGCGCGACGGGGACTAGCAATCAGCCCCAGCATTTT,CASATGTSNQPQHF
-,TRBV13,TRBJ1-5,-,TGTGCCAGCAGCTTAGGCCCAGAGGCAGGGCGTCAGCCCCAGCATTTT,CASSLGPEAGRQPQHF
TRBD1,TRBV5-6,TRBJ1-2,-,TGTGCCAGCAGCTTAGGACAGGACTATGGCTACACCTTC,CASSLGQDYGYTF
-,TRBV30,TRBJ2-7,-,TGTGCCTGGAGTGTACGATTTAACTACGAGCAGTACTTC,CAWSVRFNYEQYF
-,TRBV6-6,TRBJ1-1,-,TGTGCCAGCAGCCGACACTTGAACACTGAAGCTTTCTTT,CASSRHLNTEAFF
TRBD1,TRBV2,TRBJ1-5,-,TGTGCCAGCAGCCGACAGGGTCTGGGAGAGCCCCAGCATTTT,CASSRQGLGEPQHF
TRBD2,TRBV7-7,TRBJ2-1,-,TGTGCCAGCAGCTTAAGGGGAGGGAATGAGCAGTTCTTC,CASSLRGGNEQFF
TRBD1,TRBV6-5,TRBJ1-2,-,TGTGCCAGCAGTCCCGGGGACAGCTATGGCTACACCTTC,CASSPGDSYGYTF
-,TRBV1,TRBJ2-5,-,TGCACCAGCAGCCAAGATGGACCTTTTGGCCTAGCGGAGTACCAAGAGACCCAGTACTTC,CTSSQDGPFGLAEYQETQYF
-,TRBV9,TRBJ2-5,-,TGTGCCAGCAGCGTAGGTCTAGCCTTGCAAGAGACCCAGTACTTC,CASSVGLALQETQYF
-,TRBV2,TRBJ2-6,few,TGTGCCAGCAGTGAAAGGGACACGGGCCCTGGGGCCAACGTCCTGACTTTC,CASSERDTGPGANVLTF
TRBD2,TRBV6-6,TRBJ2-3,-,TGTGCCAGCAGTCGACTAGCCCCCCGCACAGATACGCAGTATTTT,CASSRLAPRTDTQYF
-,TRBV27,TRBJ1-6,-,TGTGCCAGCATTTATACTCAGGGGTTTTCACCCCTCCACTTT,CASIYTQGFSPLHF
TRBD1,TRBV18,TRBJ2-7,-,TGTGCCAGCTCACCAACACCAGGGGGCTTCTCCTACGAGCAGTACTTC,CASSPTPGGFSYEQYF
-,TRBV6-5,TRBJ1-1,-,TGTGCCAGCAGTGCCGGGACACCTCACACTGAAGCTTTCTTT,CASSAGTPHTEAFF
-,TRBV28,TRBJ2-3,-,TGTGCCAGCAGTTTAAGGGGGGAGAGGACCCCTAGCACAGATACGCAGTATTTT,CASSLRGERTPSTDTQYF
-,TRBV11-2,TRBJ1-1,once,TGTGCCAGCAGCTTAACACCCGACTCGGGGACTGAAGCTTTCTTT,CASSLTPDSGTEAFF
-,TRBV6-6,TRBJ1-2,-,TGTGCCAGCAGTTACTCGCAAGGGCAGGGCTACACCTTC,CASSYSQGQGYTF
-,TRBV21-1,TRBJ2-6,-,TGTGCCAGCAGCGGGGGACAGGGGGTCCTAATCTCTGGGGCCAACGTCCTGACTTTC,CASSGGQGVLISGANVLTF
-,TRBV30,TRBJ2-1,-,TGTGCCTGGAATATACACGGCTGGTTGTACAATGAGCAGTTCTTC,CAWNIHGWLYNEQFF
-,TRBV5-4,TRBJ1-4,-,TGTGCCAGCAGCAGGACAGCAACTAATGAAAAACTGTTTTTT,CASSRTATNEKLFF
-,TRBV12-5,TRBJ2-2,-,TGTGCTAGTGGTTTGTACGCCGGGGAGCTGTTTTTT,CASGLYAGELFF
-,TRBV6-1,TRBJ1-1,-,TGTGCCAGCAGTGACACTAGAGGGTCCACTGAAGCTTTCTTT,CASSDTRGSTEAFF
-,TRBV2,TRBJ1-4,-,TGTGCCAGCAACCGAGCAACTAATGAAAAACTGTTTTTT,CASNRATNEKLFF
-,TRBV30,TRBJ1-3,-,TGTGCCTGGGGGGGAGGGGGAAACACCATATATTTT,CAWGGGGNTIYF
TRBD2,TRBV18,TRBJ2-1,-,TGTGCCAGCTCACCAACGGGAGGCCTATACAATGAGCAGTTCTTC,CASSPTGGLYNEQFF
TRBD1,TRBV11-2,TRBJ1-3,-,TGTGCCAGCAGCTTAGGATCCAGGGGGCTATCAGACACCATATATTTT,CASSLGSRGLSDTIYF